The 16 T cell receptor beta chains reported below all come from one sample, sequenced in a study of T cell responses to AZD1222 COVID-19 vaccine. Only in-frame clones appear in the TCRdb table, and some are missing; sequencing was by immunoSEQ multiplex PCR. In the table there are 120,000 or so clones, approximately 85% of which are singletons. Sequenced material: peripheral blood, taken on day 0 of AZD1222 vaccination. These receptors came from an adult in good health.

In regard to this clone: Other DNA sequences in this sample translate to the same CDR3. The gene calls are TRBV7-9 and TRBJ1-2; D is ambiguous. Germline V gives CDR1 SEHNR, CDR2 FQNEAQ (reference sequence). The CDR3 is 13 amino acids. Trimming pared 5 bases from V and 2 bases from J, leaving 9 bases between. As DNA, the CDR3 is TGTGCCAGCAGCCCAGCAGCCAACTATGGCTACACCTTC. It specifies CASSPAANYGYTF.

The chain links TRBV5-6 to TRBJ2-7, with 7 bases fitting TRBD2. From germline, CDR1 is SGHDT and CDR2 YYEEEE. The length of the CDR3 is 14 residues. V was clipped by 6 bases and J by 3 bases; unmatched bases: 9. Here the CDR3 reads CASTRRGGIYEQYF. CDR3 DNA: TGTGCCAGCACCCGGCGGGGAGGGATCTACGAGCAGTACTTC.

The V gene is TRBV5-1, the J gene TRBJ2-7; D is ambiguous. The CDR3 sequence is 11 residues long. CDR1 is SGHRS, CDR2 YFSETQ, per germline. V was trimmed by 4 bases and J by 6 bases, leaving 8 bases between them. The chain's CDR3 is CASSMLGEQYF. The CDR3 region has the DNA TGCGCCAGCAGCATGCTTGGCGAGCAGTACTTC.

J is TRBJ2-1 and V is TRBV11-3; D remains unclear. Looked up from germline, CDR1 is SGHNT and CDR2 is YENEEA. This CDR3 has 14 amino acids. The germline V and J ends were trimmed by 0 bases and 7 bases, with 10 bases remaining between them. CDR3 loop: CASSLDRRRNEQFF. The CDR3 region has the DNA TGTGCCAGCAGCTTAGATCGCCGGCGGAATGAGCAGTTCTTC.

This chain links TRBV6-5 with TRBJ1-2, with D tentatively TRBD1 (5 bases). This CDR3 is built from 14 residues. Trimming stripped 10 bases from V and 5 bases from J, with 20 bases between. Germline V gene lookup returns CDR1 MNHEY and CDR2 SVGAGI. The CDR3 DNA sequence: TGTGCCACCTCCGAAGGATCGGGGGGGTATGGCTACACCTTC. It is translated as CATSEGSGGYGYTF.

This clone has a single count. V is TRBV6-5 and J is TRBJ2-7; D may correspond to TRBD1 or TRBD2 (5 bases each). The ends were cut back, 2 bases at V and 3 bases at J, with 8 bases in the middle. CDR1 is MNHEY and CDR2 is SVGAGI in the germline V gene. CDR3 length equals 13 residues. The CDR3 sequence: CASSYRGGYEQYF. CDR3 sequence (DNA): TGTGCCAGCAGTTACCGTGGGGGCTACGAGCAGTACTTC.

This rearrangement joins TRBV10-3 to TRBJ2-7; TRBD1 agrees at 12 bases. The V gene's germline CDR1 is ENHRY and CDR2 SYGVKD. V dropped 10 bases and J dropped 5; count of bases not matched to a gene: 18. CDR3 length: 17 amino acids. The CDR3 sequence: CATSGQGAPRGGHEQYF. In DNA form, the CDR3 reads TGTGCCACTTCGGGACAGGGGGCACCCCGAGGTGGCCACGAGCAGTACTTC.

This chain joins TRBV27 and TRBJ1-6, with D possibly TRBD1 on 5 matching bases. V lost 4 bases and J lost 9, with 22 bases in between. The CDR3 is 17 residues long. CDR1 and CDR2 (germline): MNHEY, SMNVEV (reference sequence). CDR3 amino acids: CASSYEGRGAGGSPLHF. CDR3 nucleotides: TGTGCCAGCAGTTACGAGGGGCGTGGGGCCGGAGGTTCACCCCTCCACTTT.

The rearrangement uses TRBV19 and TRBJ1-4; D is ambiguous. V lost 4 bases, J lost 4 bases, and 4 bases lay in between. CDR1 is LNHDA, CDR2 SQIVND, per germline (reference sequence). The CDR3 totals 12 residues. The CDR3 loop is CASSRRNEKLFF. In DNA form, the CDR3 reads TGTGCCAGTAGTAGGCGTAATGAAAAACTGTTTTTT.

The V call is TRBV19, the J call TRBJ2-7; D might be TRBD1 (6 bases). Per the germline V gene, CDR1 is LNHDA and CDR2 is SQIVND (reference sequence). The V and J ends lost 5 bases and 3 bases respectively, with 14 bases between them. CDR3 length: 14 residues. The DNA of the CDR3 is TGTGCCAGTAGTCGCCGGGGCAGGGGCTACGAGCAGTACTTC. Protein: CASSRRGRGYEQYF.

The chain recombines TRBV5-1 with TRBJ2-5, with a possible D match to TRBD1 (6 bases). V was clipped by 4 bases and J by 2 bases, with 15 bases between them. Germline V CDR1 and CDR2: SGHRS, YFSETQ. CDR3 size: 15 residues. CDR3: CASSPGQPVQETQYF. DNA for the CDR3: TGCGCCAGCAGCCCTGGACAGCCAGTTCAAGAGACCCAGTACTTC. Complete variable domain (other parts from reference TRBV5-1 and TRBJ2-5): KAGVTQTPRYLIKTRGQQVTLSCSPISGHRSVSWYQQTPGQGLQFLFEYFSETQRNKGNFPGRFSGRQFSNSRSEMNVSTLELGDSALYLCASSPGQPVQETQYFGPGTRLLVL.

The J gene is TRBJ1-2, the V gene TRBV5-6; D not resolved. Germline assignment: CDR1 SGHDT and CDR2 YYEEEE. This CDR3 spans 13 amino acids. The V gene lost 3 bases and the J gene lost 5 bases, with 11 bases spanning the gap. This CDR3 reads CASSSGSGYGYTF. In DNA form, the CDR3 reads TGTGCCAGCAGCTCCGGATCTGGGTATGGCTACACCTTC.

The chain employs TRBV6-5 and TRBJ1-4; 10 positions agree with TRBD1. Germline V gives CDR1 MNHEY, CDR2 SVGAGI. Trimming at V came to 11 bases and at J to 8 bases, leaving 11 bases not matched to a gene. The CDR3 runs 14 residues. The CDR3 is CAAHPGQGREKLFF. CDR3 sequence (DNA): TGTGCCGCCCACCCGGGACAGGGGAGAGAAAAACTGTTTTTT.

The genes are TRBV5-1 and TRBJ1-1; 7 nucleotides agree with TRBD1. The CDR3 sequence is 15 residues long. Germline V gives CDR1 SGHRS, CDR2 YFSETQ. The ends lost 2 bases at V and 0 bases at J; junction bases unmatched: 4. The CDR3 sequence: CASSLDRVVNTEAFF. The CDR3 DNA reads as TGCGCCAGCAGCTTAGACAGGGTGGTGAACACTGAAGCTTTCTTT.

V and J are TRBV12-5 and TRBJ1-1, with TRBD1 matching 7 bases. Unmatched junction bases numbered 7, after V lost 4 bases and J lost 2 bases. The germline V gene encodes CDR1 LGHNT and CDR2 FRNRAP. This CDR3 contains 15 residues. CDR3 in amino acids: CASGSTGTANTEAFF. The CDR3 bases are TGTGCTAGTGGTTCGACCGGGACAGCAAACACTGAAGCTTTCTTT.

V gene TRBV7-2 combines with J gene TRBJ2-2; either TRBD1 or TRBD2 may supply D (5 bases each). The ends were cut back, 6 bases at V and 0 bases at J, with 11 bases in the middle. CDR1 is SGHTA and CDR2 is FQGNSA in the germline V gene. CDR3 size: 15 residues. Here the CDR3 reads CASRSGTSNTGELFF. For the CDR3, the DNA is TGTGCCAGCAGATCCGGGACCTCGAACACCGGGGAGCTGTTTTTT.